The clone carrying this T cell receptor beta chain occurred a few times. Its cognate antigen is unknown. V trimming: 3 bases; J trimming: 4 bases; junction bases outside the gene matches: 7. This CDR3 has 15 amino acids. The germline gives CDR1 DFQATT, CDR2 SNEGSKA (reference sequence). The data stem from a study of post-analysis software for immune sequencing data. The overall study: Patients had relapsing-remitting, secondary progressive or progressive-relapsing multiple sclerosis; some lacked subtype. Study findings and constraints: In patients, TRBV5-6, TRBV5-1 and TRBV20-1 belonged to roughly 5 TRBV segments found more frequently than in controls. Compared with controls, patients showed significantly lower normalized Chao1 diversity. By F measure, samples from a shared preparation batch strongly co-clustered.

Prepared TCR beta cDNA libraries contained unique molecular identifiers. Each sample of roughly 0.9 to 11 million input T cells yielded about 500,000 cDNA molecules, so each molecule approximated one T cell. Each CDR3 protein is one row after TCRdb ran MiXCR on the PCR reads. The repertoire includes a few hundred thousand distinct CDR3 sequences, approximately 31% of them detected once, and around 6.1% sits in the top ten. Sequenced material: blood. The clonotype originates from a girl under 18 with multiple sclerosis. The chain carries TRBV20-1 and TRBJ2-5; 11 positions match TRBD1. CDR3 sequence: CSASWGQGGRETQYF. CDR3 sequence (DNA): TGCAGTGCTAGCTGGGGACAGGGGGGAAGAGAGACCCAGTACTTC.